The next 16 T cell receptor beta chains were all read from a single sample in a study of blood T cell repertoires in COVID-19. The assay was immunoSEQ multiplex PCR, and TCRdb's table has in-frame clones only and misses some. The table records approximately 92,000 clones, 84% of them present only once. The sequenced material came from peripheral blood. The receptor source for this set is a man between 65 and 85 years old with active or convalescent COVID-19.

The chain recombines TRBV9 with TRBJ1-4; 12 nucleotides align to TRBD1. Germline V gene sequence: CDR1 SGDLS, CDR2 YYNGEE. With V trimmed by 6 bases and J by 7 bases, 7 bases remained unmatched. This CDR3 contains 15 residues. CDR3 protein: CASNPGQGAGEKLFF. The CDR3 DNA reads TGTGCCAGCAATCCGGGACAGGGGGCCGGTGAAAAACTGTTTTTT.

The V gene is TRBV3-1 (or the pseudogene TRBV3-2), the J gene TRBJ2-2; D gene unclear. The CDR3 sequence is 14 residues long. V gave up 0 bases and J gave up 7 bases, with 9 bases separating them. Germline V gene lookup returns CDR1 LGHDT and CDR2 YNNKEL (reference sequence). The CDR3 protein is CASSQESFGGELFF. The CDR3 DNA reads TGTGCCAGCAGCCAAGAGTCTTTCGGCGGGGAGCTGTTTTTT.

This chain links TRBV6-5 with TRBJ2-5; D unclear. Deletions cut 2 bases from V and 5 bases from J, with 15 bases between. The CDR3 spans 15 residues. CDR1 and CDR2 from the germline V gene are MNHEY and SVGAGI. CDR3 sequence reads: CASSYLRMEWETQYF. The DNA for the CDR3 is TGTGCCAGCAGTTACCTCCGGATGGAGTGGGAGACCCAGTACTTC.

The V and J genes are TRBV3-1 (or the pseudogene TRBV3-2) and TRBJ1-1; maybe TRBD1 (5 bases). CDR3 size: 16 residues. The V and J ends lost 2 bases and 4 bases respectively, with 17 bases between them. Germline V CDR1 and CDR2: LGHDT, YNNKEL (reference sequence). The CDR3 loop is CASSQYGGGGTTEAFF. The CDR3, as DNA: TGTGCCAGCAGCCAATACGGTGGCGGGGGAACCACTGAAGCTTTCTTT.

V and J are TRBV2 and TRBJ1-5; D remains ambiguous. CDR1 is SNHLY and CDR2 is FYNNEI in the germline V gene. The V and J ends lost 1 base and 4 bases respectively, with 8 bases between them. The CDR3 is 14 residues long. Here the CDR3 DNA reads TGTGCCAGCAGTGAAGATAGAGGGAATCAGCCCCAGCATTTT. It specifies CASSEDRGNQPQHF.

Only a few counts were recorded for this clone. The chain is built from TRBV18 and TRBJ1-4, with D tentatively TRBD1 (6 bases). Trimming removed 3 bases from V and 5 bases from J, with 7 bases in between. Germline V gene data show CDR1 as KGHSH and CDR2 as LQKENI. The CDR3 length is 13 residues. CDR3 sequence reads: CASSPQGNEKLFF. The CDR3 coding sequence is TGTGCCAGCTCACCGCAGGGGAATGAAAAACTGTTTTTT.

The V and J genes are TRBV4-3 and TRBJ2-1; 11 nucleotides match TRBD2. With V trimmed by 0 bases and J by 9 bases, 10 bases remained unmatched. The CDR3 has 17 amino acids. Per germline, CDR1 LGHNA and CDR2 YSLEER. The CDR3 DNA sequence: TGCGCCAGCAGCCAAGATGTATCACTAGCGGGGGCGGGTGAGCAGTTCTTC. This codes for CASSQDVSLAGAGEQFF.

The chain carries TRBV28 and TRBJ1-5; no clear D. V was trimmed by 6 bases and J by 7 bases, leaving 19 bases between them. Germline V CDR1 and CDR2: MDHEN, SYDVKM. The CDR3 consists of 15 residues. The CDR3 sequence: CASSPRGVRGQPQHF. The CDR3 DNA reads as TGTGCCAGCAGCCCTCGTGGGGTAAGAGGGCAGCCCCAGCATTTT.

V usage is TRBV6-4 and J usage is TRBJ2-5, with TRBD1 identical over 7 bases. Per germline, CDR1 MRHNA and CDR2 SNTAGT. Trimming took 5 bases from V and 0 from J; bases not matched to a gene: 9. The CDR3 sequence is 16 residues long. The CDR3: CASSSHGTDHQETQYF. The CDR3 coding sequence is TGTGCCAGCAGTTCACACGGGACAGACCACCAAGAGACCCAGTACTTC.

Comments on this clone: Sequence at one end of the junction differs from germline and may be a read error. The rearrangement links TRBV7-7 to TRBJ2-2, with 7 bases aligning to TRBD2. The CDR3 covers 17 residues. CDR1 is SSHAT, CDR2 FNYEAQ, per germline (reference sequence). The CDR3 loop is CASSLDLQAGRTGELFF. The DNA for the CDR3 is TGTGCTAGCAGCTTAGATCTGCAAGCGGGGCGCACCGGGGAGCTGTTTTTT. Complete variable domain (other parts from reference TRBV7-7 and TRBJ2-2): GAGVSQSPRYKVTKRGQDVTLRCDPISSHATLYWYQQALGQGPEFLTYFNYEAQPDKSGLPSDRFSAERPEGSISTLTIQRTEQRDSAMYRCASSLDLQAGRTGELFFGEGSRLTVL.

CDR3 region: CASQRGGGETQYF. CDR3 nucleotide sequence: TGTGCCAGCCAAAGGGGGGGAGGGGAGACCCAGTACTTC. The rearrangement uses TRBV6-6 and TRBJ2-5; tentatively, D is TRBD2 (7 bases). Germline lookup yields CDR1 MNHNY and CDR2 SVGAGI (reference sequence). The CDR3 length is 13 residues. Deletions cut 8 bases from V and 5 bases from J, with 15 bases between.

CDR3 sequence (DNA): TGTGCCAGCAGTGAAAGGGGGCAGGGGAGTTTTGATTCACCCCTCCACTTT. Amino acid sequence: CASSERGQGSFDSPLHF. The chain is built from TRBV2 and TRBJ1-6, with 7 positions matching TRBD1. Germline V gene data show CDR1 as SNHLY and CDR2 as FYNNEI. The CDR3 extends over 17 amino acids. V dropped 2 bases and J dropped 8; count of bases not matched to a gene: 12. The full variable domain, completed using reference TRBV2 and TRBJ1-6, is EPEVTQTPSHQVTQMGQEVILRCVPISNHLYFYWYRQILGQKVEFLVSFYNNEISEKSEIFDDQFSVERPDGSNFTLKIRSTKLEDSAMYFCASSERGQGSFDSPLHFGNGTRLTVT.

The rearrangement uses TRBV7-9 and TRBJ2-7; 8 nucleotides match TRBD2. Germline CDR1 is SEHNR and CDR2 is FQNEAQ (reference sequence). Trimming cost V 3 bases and J 0 bases; bases outside gene matches: 10. The CDR3 has 17 amino acids. CDR3 protein: CASSFGPASGYSYEQYF. The CDR3 DNA reads TGTGCCAGCAGCTTTGGGCCGGCTAGCGGGTACTCCTACGAGCAGTACTTC.

The chain links TRBV13 to TRBJ2-1; D possibly corresponds to TRBD2 (7 bases). CDR3 length equals 16 residues. Trimming pared 6 bases from V and 7 bases from J, leaving 22 bases between. In germline, CDR1 is PRHDT, CDR2 FYEKMQ (reference sequence). The CDR3 is CASRRGGARVPNEQFF. CDR3 bases: TGTGCCAGCAGACGAGGGGGGGCCCGAGTTCCAAATGAGCAGTTCTTC.

The chain has TRBV5-6 and TRBJ1-4, with D perhaps TRBD1 (5 bases). Trimming stripped 4 bases from V and 5 bases from J, with 18 bases between. The CDR3 runs to 16 residues. Per germline, CDR1 SGHDT and CDR2 YYEEEE. The CDR3 spells CASSGNQGRGNEKLFF. Here the CDR3 DNA reads TGTGCCAGCAGCGGTAACCAGGGACGGGGGAATGAAAAACTGTTTTTT.

The rearrangement links TRBV6-5 to TRBJ1-4; D not certain. The germline V gene has CDR1 MNHEY and CDR2 SVGAGI. Trimming removed 8 bases at V and 4 bases at J, with 5 bases between. The CDR3 spans 11 residues. In DNA, the CDR3 is TGTGCCAGCTCCATTAATGAAAAACTGTTTTTT. Its protein is CASSINEKLFF.